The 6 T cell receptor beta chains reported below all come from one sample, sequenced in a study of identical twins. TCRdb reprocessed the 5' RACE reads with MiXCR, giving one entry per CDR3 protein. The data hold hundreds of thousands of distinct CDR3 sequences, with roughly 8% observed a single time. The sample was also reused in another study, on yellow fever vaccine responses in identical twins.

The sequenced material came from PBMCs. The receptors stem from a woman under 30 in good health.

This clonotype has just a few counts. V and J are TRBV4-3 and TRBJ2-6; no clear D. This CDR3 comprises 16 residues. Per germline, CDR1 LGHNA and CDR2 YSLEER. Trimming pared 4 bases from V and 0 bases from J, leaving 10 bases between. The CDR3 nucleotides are TGCGCCAGCAGCCGCTCCCCGGTCTCTGGGGCCAACGTCCTGACTTTC. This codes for CASSRSPVSGANVLTF.

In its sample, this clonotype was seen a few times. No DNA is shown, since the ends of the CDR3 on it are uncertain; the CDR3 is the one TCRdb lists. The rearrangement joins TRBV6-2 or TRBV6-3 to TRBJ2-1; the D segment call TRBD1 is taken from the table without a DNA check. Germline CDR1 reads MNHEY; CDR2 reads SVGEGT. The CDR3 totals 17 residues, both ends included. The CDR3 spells CASSTSSGTGRLYEQFF.

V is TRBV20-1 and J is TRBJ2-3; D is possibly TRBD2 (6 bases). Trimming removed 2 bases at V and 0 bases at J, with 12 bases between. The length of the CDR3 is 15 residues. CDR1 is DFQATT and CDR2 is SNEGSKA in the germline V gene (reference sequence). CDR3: CSARSRLVSTDTQYF. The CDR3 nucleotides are TGCAGTGCTAGATCCCGACTAGTTAGCACAGATACGCAGTATTTT.

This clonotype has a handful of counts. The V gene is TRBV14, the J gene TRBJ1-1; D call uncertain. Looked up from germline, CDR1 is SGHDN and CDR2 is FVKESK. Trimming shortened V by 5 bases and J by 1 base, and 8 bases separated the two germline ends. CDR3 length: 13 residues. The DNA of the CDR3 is TGTGCCAGCAGCAGTGCACCGAACACTGAAGCTTTCTTT. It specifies CASSSAPNTEAFF.

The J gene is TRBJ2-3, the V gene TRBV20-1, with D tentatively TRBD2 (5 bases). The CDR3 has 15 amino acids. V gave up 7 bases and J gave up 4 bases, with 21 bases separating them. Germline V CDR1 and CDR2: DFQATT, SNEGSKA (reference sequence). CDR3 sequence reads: CSGTLDWRASDTQYF. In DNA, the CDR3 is TGCAGTGGTACGTTGGACTGGAGAGCCTCAGATACGCAGTATTTT.

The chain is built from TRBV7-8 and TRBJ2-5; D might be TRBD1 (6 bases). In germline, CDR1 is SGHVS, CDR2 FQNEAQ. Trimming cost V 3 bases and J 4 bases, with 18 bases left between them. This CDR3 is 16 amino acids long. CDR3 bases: TGTGCCAGCAGCTTGGGGTCATCAGGGGTGAGAGAGACCCAGTACTTC. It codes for CASSLGSSGVRETQYF.